This T cell receptor (beta chain) was found in a study of cytomegalovirus exposure and HLA in healthy donors. Study information: In an earlier analysis, 117 million unique TCR beta sequences were found from 150 million to 200 million T cells.

Trimming left V 4 bases short and J 0 bases short, with 4 bases between. The CDR3 spans 13 residues. From germline, CDR1 is SNHLY and CDR2 FYNNEI. General study points: Prediction of most subjects' HLA-A and HLA-B alleles by TCR beta sequences was reportedly accurate.

In the case of this clone: Its matching antigen is unknown.

PCR employed 60 Vbeta and 13 Jbeta primers. As processed by the authors: The count from a later analysis was 79 million or so unique TCR beta chains, 9 million to 12 million of them shared. Sequencing was performed with immunoSEQ multiplex PCR; in TCRdb, only in-frame clones are kept and a portion is missing. Clonal size and the V and J genes are those of that table, whereas D and trimming came from the DNA. The data show 110,000 or so clones, 76% seen once. Material for sequencing was PBMCs. The gene calls are TRBV2 and TRBJ2-4; D ambiguous. This TCR came from a woman in her thirties or forties in good health and CMV-seropositive. The CDR3 DNA follows: TGTGCCAGCAGTGGACTAGCCAAAAACATTCAGTACTTC. This sequence encodes CASSGLAKNIQYF.